This entry concerns a single TCR beta chain. Sequenced by immunoSEQ multiplex PCR; TCRdb stores in-frame clones only, minus some. The sample consists of roughly 100,000 clones, 92% of them appearing once. This entry belongs to a study of T cell changes during pregnancy in multiple sclerosis. This CDR3 contains 17 residues. The germline V gene encodes CDR1 SGDLS and CDR2 YYNGEE. V gave up 0 bases and J gave up 7 bases; unmatched junction bases: 11. The input for sequencing was peripheral blood, taken after pregnancy. The TCR comes from a female donor with multiple sclerosis, enrolled in a pregnancy study. This chain links TRBV9 with TRBJ2-3; 10 bases map to TRBD2. The CDR3 spells CASSVDSSGGVVYTQYF. Here the CDR3 DNA reads TGTGCCAGCAGCGTAGATTCTAGCGGGGGCGTCGTTTATACGCAGTATTTT.